The next 28 T cell receptor beta chains were all read from a single sample in a study of T cells in Graves' hyperthyroidism and ophthalmopathy. RNA transcripts yielded amplified TCR beta CDR3 regions. TCR CDR3 underwent first-round RT-PCR with the HTBI primer set. TCRdb reprocessed the multiplex PCR reads with MiXCR, giving one entry per CDR3 protein. The sample holds 600,000 or so distinct CDR3 sequences, more than 12% seen once. Sequencing was performed on blood. These receptors came from a woman in her 50s with Graves' ophthalmopathy.

The chain joins TRBV4-1 to TRBJ2-7, with D possibly matching TRBD1 (6 bases). This CDR3 spans 12 amino acids. Per germline, CDR1 MGHRA and CDR2 YSYEKL. Trimming stripped 2 bases from V and 6 bases from J, with 8 bases between. Here the CDR3 DNA reads TGCGCCAGCAGCCAACCCAGGGGCGAGCAGTACTTC. It specifies CASSQPRGEQYF.

This chain uses TRBV6-2 or TRBV6-3 with TRBJ1-1, with D maybe TRBD1 (6 bases). This CDR3 is 15 amino acids long. Germline values: CDR1 MNHEY, CDR2 SVGEGT. With 3 bases removed from V and 1 base from J, the gap between germline ends came to 12 bases. The CDR3 reads CASSYPGHKNTEAFF. DNA of the CDR3: TGTGCCAGCAGTTATCCGGGACACAAGAACACTGAAGCTTTCTTT.

A remark on this clonotype: A much larger clone sits a single nucleotide away, making a read error possible. This chain connects TRBV7-2 to TRBJ1-5, with a possible D match to TRBD1 (5 bases). This CDR3 comprises 16 residues. V lost 8 bases, J lost 3 bases, and 20 bases lay in between. In germline, CDR1 is SGHTA, CDR2 FQGNSA. CDR3 sequence (DNA): TGTGCCAGCGGCCCCCATGGGGCTAACTCCAATCAGCCCCAGCATTTT. Its translation: CASGPHGANSNQPQHF.

The chain has TRBV4-2 and TRBJ2-7; the D is unclear. This CDR3 spans 17 amino acids. V shed 1 base and J shed 1 base, with 17 bases lying between them. The germline V gene has CDR1 LGHNA and CDR2 YNFKEQ. This CDR3 reads CASSQGLGQSQSYEQYF. CDR3 coding DNA: TGTGCCAGCAGCCAAGGTTTGGGTCAGAGTCAATCCTACGAGCAGTACTTC.

This clonotype was counted only a few times. The gene calls are TRBV6-2 or TRBV6-3 and TRBJ2-1; 7 nucleotides agree with TRBD2. Losses at the gene ends were 2 bases for V and 7 bases for J; bases not matched to a gene: 5. The CDR3 extends over 14 amino acids. Germline assignment: CDR1 MNHEY and CDR2 SVGEGT. The CDR3 sequence: CASSYGRGWNEQFF. DNA for the CDR3: TGTGCCAGCAGTTACGGGCGGGGGTGGAATGAGCAGTTCTTC.

This clonotype was seen many times. The chain joins TRBV7-8 to TRBJ2-7, with 8 positions matching TRBD2. The CDR3 contains 17 residues. V was pared by 4 bases and J by 0 bases, with 11 bases of the junction left unmatched. In germline, CDR1 is SGHVS, CDR2 FQNEAQ. CDR3 nucleotides: TGTGCCAGCAGCTCGGGGGGGCTTAGCGGGTCCTCCTACGAGCAGTACTTC. Translated, it gives CASSSGGLSGSSYEQYF. Combining the CDR3 with reference TRBV7-8 and TRBJ2-7 gives the whole variable domain GAGVSQSPRYKVAKRGQDVALRCDPISGHVSLFWYQQALGQGPEFLTYFQNEAQLDKSGLPSDRFFAERPEGSVSTLKIQRTQQEDSAVYLCASSSGGLSGSSYEQYFGPGTRLTVT.

This clonotype was counted only a few times. The CDR3 DNA reads TGCAGTGCAACCCGGGACAGAAATTCACCCCTCCACTTT. Translating gives CSATRDRNSPLHF. The V call is TRBV20-1, the J call TRBJ1-6, with 7 bases identical to TRBD1. The J segment lost 7 bases and the V segment lost 6 bases, leaving 6 bases of the junction unmatched. The CDR3 has 13 residues. CDR1 and CDR2 from the germline V gene are DFQATT and SNEGSKA (reference sequence).

In this sample, this clonotype turned up many times. The V gene is TRBV11-3, the J gene TRBJ2-1, with TRBD2 matching 10 bases. CDR1 is SGHNT and CDR2 is YENEEA in the germline V gene. This CDR3 is 15 amino acids long. Unmatched junction bases numbered 4, after V lost 2 bases and J lost 6 bases. CDR3 residues: CASSLRIAGGNEQFF. The DNA for the CDR3 is TGTGCCAGCAGCTTAAGAATAGCGGGAGGCAATGAGCAGTTCTTC.

This clonotype has more than one count but fewer than ten. The chain uses TRBV19 and TRBJ2-7, with D uncertain. The CDR3 totals 12 residues. CDR1 and CDR2 (germline): LNHDA, SQIVND (reference sequence). V shed 9 bases and J shed 4 bases, with 13 bases lying between them. CDR3 DNA: TGTGCCAGCACCCCCCCTTCTTACGAGCAGTACTTC. Translation gives CASTPPSYEQYF.

This clonotype was counted many times. The chain employs TRBV11-1 and TRBJ1-1, with D perhaps TRBD1 (6 bases). Trimming shortened V by 2 bases and J by 0 bases, and 22 bases separated the two germline ends. Germline V CDR1 and CDR2: SGHAT, FQDESV (reference sequence). The CDR3 has 19 amino acids. Here the CDR3 DNA reads TGTGCCAGCAGCTTAAATTCCGCGGGGGCAGGGCACATGAACACTGAAGCTTTCTTT. It encodes CASSLNSAGAGHMNTEAFF.

In its sample, this clonotype was seen a few times. The chain employs TRBV9 and TRBJ2-1; no reliable D call. Deletions cut 0 bases from V and 9 bases from J, with 7 bases between. The CDR3 loop spans 12 amino acids. CDR1 and CDR2 from the germline V gene are SGDLS and YYNGEE. CDR3 sequence (DNA): TGTGCCAGCAGCGTAGGTAATTCTGAGCAGTTCTTC. Protein: CASSVGNSEQFF.

This clonotype was counted between two and nine times. The chain joins TRBV24-1 to TRBJ2-2; 7 bases are a match to TRBD1. CDR3 length equals 18 residues. Germline V gene data show CDR1 as KGHDR and CDR2 as SFDVKD. J was trimmed by 0 bases and V by 1 base; bases with no gene match: 7. The CDR3 DNA follows: TGTGCCACCAGTGATTTAGGAGCCCAGGGGGCGAACACCGGGGAGCTGTTTTTT. Amino acid sequence: CATSDLGAQGANTGELFF.

This clonotype was recorded at least ten times. The rearrangement links TRBV6-2 or TRBV6-3 to TRBJ1-1; tentative D call: TRBD1 (5 bases). The CDR3 contains 15 residues. V shed 2 bases and J shed 1 base, with 11 bases lying between them. Germline V CDR1 and CDR2: MNHEY, SVGEGT. This CDR3 reads CASSYILGTNTEAFF. In nucleotides, the CDR3 is TGTGCCAGCAGTTACATTCTAGGGACGAACACTGAAGCTTTCTTT.

This clonotype was seen at least ten times. The J gene is TRBJ2-7, the V gene TRBV15; D might be TRBD2 (5 bases). The CDR3 sequence is 16 residues long. The germline V and J ends were trimmed by 0 bases and 3 bases, with 15 bases remaining between them. Germline V gene lookup returns CDR1 LNHNV and CDR2 YYDKDF (reference sequence). In nucleotides, the CDR3 is TGTGCCACCAGCAGAGATAGGGAGACTACCCGCTACGAGCAGTACTTC. This translates into CATSRDRETTRYEQYF.

The chain has TRBV30 and TRBJ2-2; 8 bases fit TRBD1. Germline V gives CDR1 GTSNPN, CDR2 SVGIG (reference sequence). The CDR3 covers 14 residues. The J segment lost 2 bases and the V segment lost 5 bases, leaving 4 bases of the junction unmatched. CDR3 sequence: CAWGRGLNTGELFF. CDR3 DNA: TGTGCCTGGGGCAGGGGGCTCAACACCGGGGAGCTGTTTTTT.

CDR3 protein: CASSQDSKDDRLPGYTF. In nucleotides, the CDR3 is TGCGCCAGCAGCCAAGATTCCAAAGATGACAGGCTGCCTGGCTACACCTTC. The rearrangement links TRBV4-1 to TRBJ1-2; possible D gene TRBD1, 6 bases. V lost 0 bases to trimming and J lost 7 bases, with 21 bases between them. Germline V lookup: CDR1 MGHRA, CDR2 YSYEKL. The CDR3 runs 17 residues.

This clonotype appeared many times. V usage is TRBV5-1 and J usage is TRBJ2-2, with TRBD2 as a possible D gene (6 bases). Germline-derived CDR1 and CDR2 are SGHRS and YFSETQ. The germline V and J ends were trimmed by 4 bases and 5 bases, with 12 bases remaining between them. The CDR3 spans 14 residues. The CDR3 DNA follows: TGCGCCAGCAGCGCGGGATGGGGGACCGGGGAGCTGTTTTTT. As protein: CASSAGWGTGELFF. Together with reference TRBV5-1 and TRBJ2-2, the CDR3 gives the full variable domain: KAGVTQTPRYLIKTRGQQVTLSCSPISGHRSVSWYQQTPGQGLQFLFEYFSETQRNKGNFPGRFSGRQFSNSRSEMNVSTLELGDSALYLCASSAGWGTGELFFGEGSRLTVL.

The chain's CDR3 is CASSPLVASGIYEQYF. CDR3 bases: TGTGCCAGCTCACCACTCGTCGCTAGCGGGATCTACGAGCAGTACTTC. This chain joins TRBV18 and TRBJ2-7, with 9 nucleotides matching TRBD2. Germline trimming cut 1 base from V and 3 bases from J; bases unmatched to any gene: 7. The germline CDR1 and CDR2 sequences are KGHSH and LQKENI. This CDR3 is built from 16 residues.

The chain is built from TRBV20-1 and TRBJ2-5; D is perhaps TRBD1 or TRBD2 (5 bases each). Trimming left V 4 bases short and J 5 bases short, with 14 bases between. Germline CDR1 reads DFQATT; CDR2 reads SNEGSKA (reference sequence). The CDR3 contains 13 residues. DNA of the CDR3: TGCAGTGCTAACGAGGGTTCAGGGGAGACCCAGTACTTC. This codes for CSANEGSGETQYF.

This clonotype has more than one count but fewer than ten. V is TRBV27 and J is TRBJ2-1; D is ambiguous. Trimming left V 4 bases short and J 10 bases short, with 11 bases between. The CDR3 has 12 amino acids. Germline V gene lookup returns CDR1 MNHEY and CDR2 SMNVEV (reference sequence). For the CDR3, the DNA is TGTGCCAGCAGTTATGGCGCAAGAGAGCAGTTCTTC. Translated, it gives CASSYGAREQFF.

In this sample, this clonotype turned up once. As the CDR3 is not closed by the conserved phenylalanine or tryptophan, this likely results from a read error. The V call is TRBV19, the J call TRBJ2-1; D remains ambiguous. Trimming took off 4 bases at V and 8 bases at J, with 6 bases between the two ends. The CDR3 is 11 amino acids. Germline loops: CDR1 LNHDA, CDR2 SQIVND (reference sequence). The DNA for the CDR3 is TGTGCCAGTAGTAGCTGGGATGAGCAGTTCTCC. Translation: CASSSWDEQFS.

This clonotype came up a few times. The rearrangement joins TRBV25-1 to TRBJ2-3; D is unresolved. Germline V lookup: CDR1 MGHDK, CDR2 SYGVNS. The ends were cut back, 10 bases at V and 2 bases at J, with 10 bases in the middle. The CDR3 contains 12 residues. This chain's CDR3 is CAIQNSTDTQYF. CDR3 nucleotide sequence: TGTGCCATCCAGAACTCCACAGATACGCAGTATTTT.

This clonotype was counted ten times or more. J is TRBJ1-5 and V is TRBV12-3 or TRBV12-4; unclear D gene. There are 14 residues in the CDR3. V was shortened by 6 bases and J by 0 bases, with 9 bases between the two germline ends. CDR3: CASSPDGSNQPQHF. CDR3 nucleotide sequence: TGTGCCAGCAGCCCCGACGGTAGCAATCAGCCCCAGCATTTT.

This clonotype appeared a few times. The chain uses TRBV14 and TRBJ1-1; TRBD1 matches at 9 bases. Germline-derived CDR1 and CDR2 are SGHDN and FVKESK. The J segment lost 4 bases and the V segment lost 9 bases, leaving 9 bases of the junction unmatched. The CDR3 is 14 amino acids. CDR3: CASLKGQGTTEAFF. DNA of the CDR3: TGTGCCAGTCTAAAGGGACAGGGTACCACTGAAGCTTTCTTT. Combining the CDR3 with reference TRBV14 and TRBJ1-1 gives the whole variable domain EAGVTQFPSHSVIEKGQTVTLRCDPISGHDNLYWYRRVMGKEIKFLLHFVKESKQDESGMPNNRFLAERTGGTYSTLKVQPAELEDSGVYFCASLKGQGTTEAFFGQGTRLTVV.

This clonotype appeared once. This may stem from a read error, because a much larger clone lies one nucleotide away. This chain uses TRBV11-3 with TRBJ1-1; D remains ambiguous. This CDR3 is 13 amino acids long. Germline values: CDR1 SGHNT, CDR2 YENEEA. The V end lost 3 bases, the J end lost 7 bases, and 12 bases lay between the germline ends. The CDR3 DNA sequence: TGTGCCAGCAGCTTCGAAGGACCGAGTGAAGCTTTCTTT. It is translated as CASSFEGPSEAFF.

This chain joins TRBV10-3 and TRBJ1-1; a possible D gene is TRBD1 (5 bases). V was clipped by 8 bases and J by 0 bases, with 10 bases between them. Germline assignment: CDR1 ENHRY and CDR2 SYGVKD. This CDR3 is 13 amino acids long. The CDR3 nucleotides are TGTGCCATCGGCGGACACTTGAACACTGAAGCTTTCTTT. It translates to CAIGGHLNTEAFF.

The chain carries TRBV18 and TRBJ1-4; maybe TRBD1 (6 bases). Looked up from germline, CDR1 is KGHSH and CDR2 is LQKENI. The CDR3 spans 12 residues. V shed 3 bases and J shed 11 bases, with 10 bases lying between them. CDR3 loop: CASSPDRGKLFF. The CDR3 nucleotides read TGTGCCAGCTCACCGGACAGAGGCAAACTGTTTTTT. Looking up the rest from reference TRBV18 and TRBJ1-4 gives the full variable domain: NAGVMQNPRHLVRRRGQEARLRCSPMKGHSHVYWYRQLPEEGLKFMVYLQKENIIDESGMPKERFSAEFPKEGPSILRIQQVVRGDSAAYFCASSPDRGKLFFGSGTQLSVL.

This clonotype was recorded at least ten times. This chain joins TRBV20-1 and TRBJ2-7; the D gene is possibly TRBD1 (6 bases). The CDR3 is made up of 16 amino acids. Germline V lookup: CDR1 DFQATT, CDR2 SNEGSKA (reference sequence). V was pared by 6 bases and J by 0 bases, with 21 bases between. The CDR3 here is CSASIVTGHSSYEQYF. As DNA, the CDR3 is TGCAGTGCCTCAATAGTAACGGGACATAGCTCCTACGAGCAGTACTTC.